This entry describes one T cell receptor (beta chain). V gave up 3 bases and J gave up 1 base, with 13 bases separating them. This CDR3 contains 16 residues. The germline V gene has CDR1 SGHDN and CDR2 FVKESK. The data belong to a study of blood T cell repertoires in COVID-19. Sequencing used immunoSEQ multiplex PCR; TCRdb keeps in-frame clones, though not all of them. The sample includes fewer than 200,000 clones, nearly 90% of them seen just once. The sequence came from a man in his fifties or sixties with active or convalescent COVID-19. The J gene is TRBJ2-1, the V gene TRBV14, with D tentatively TRBD1 (6 bases). Material for sequencing was peripheral blood. In DNA, the CDR3 is TGTGCCAGCAGCCATCTGGGGGCCGCATCCTACAATGAGCAGTTCTTC. It codes for CASSHLGAASYNEQFF.